These T cell receptor beta chains were read from a single sample in a study of response to subunit inactivated influenza vaccine. TCRdb passed the RT-PCR reads through MiXCR, listing each CDR3 protein once. The sample carries 560,000 or so distinct CDR3 sequences, 6.5% to 8% recorded once. The specimen comprised PBMCs from blood, sampled around 25 months after vaccination. The receptors stem from a man between 50 and 75 years old who received an inactivated influenza vaccine. Each CDR3 is given with its conserved first and last residue. A D gene is named only where the DNA matches it firmly. Clone sizes are given selectively: once, few, many, or a class where the clone is expanded.

TRBD2	TRBV4-2	TRBJ2-3	-	TGTGCCAGCAGCCAAGATGGGCTAGCGGCCACAGATACGCAGTATTTT	CASSQDGLAATDTQYF
TRBD2	TRBV27	TRBJ2-1	-	TGTGCCAGCAGTCCCGGGACTAGGCCCCACAATGAGCAGTTCTTC	CASSPGTRPHNEQFF
-	TRBV10-3	TRBJ1-2	-	TGTGCCATCTACCAGGGTAGTAATTCTGGCTACACCTTC	CAIYQGSNSGYTF
TRBD1	TRBV4-3	TRBJ2-1	few	TGCGCCAGCAGCCAAGGGGACAGGGATGACAATGAGCAGTTCTTC	CASSQGDRDDNEQFF
-	TRBV2	TRBJ2-5	-	TGTGCCATCGCCGGGACCTACGGGTGGACCCAGTACTTC	CAIAGTYGWTQYF
-	TRBV5-1	TRBJ2-1	-	TGCGCCAGCAGCCCCCCAGCCTTCGGCGGCTCCTACAATGAGCAGTTCTTC	CASSPPAFGGSYNEQFF
-	TRBV28	TRBJ1-1	-	TGTGCCAGCAGCCCGGACACCGGATTGCCGACTGAAGCTTTCTTT	CASSPDTGLPTEAFF
TRBD1	TRBV5-6	TRBJ1-1	many	TGTGCCAGCAGACAGGGGTGGACTGAAGCTTTCTTT	CASRQGWTEAFF
-	TRBV4-1	TRBJ1-3	many	TGCGCCAGCAGCCAAGCCCGCTCTCAGGCTAGAGGGAGAAGAGCTGGAAACACCATATATTTT	CASSQARSQARGRRAGNTIYF
-	TRBV27	TRBJ2-4	many	TGTGCCAGCAGTTTATCAGGGGTGGGCAAAAACATTCAGTACTTC	CASSLSGVGKNIQYF
-	TRBV11-2	TRBJ2-1	many	TGTGCCAGCAGCTTAGATTGGGGGGGCTTAGGATACAATGAGCAGTTCTTC	CASSLDWGGLGYNEQFF
-	TRBV5-5	TRBJ2-7	many	TGTGCCAGCAGCCACGGCCCTTCCTACGAGCAGTACTTC	CASSHGPSYEQYF
-	TRBV4-3	TRBJ2-7	few	TGCGCCAGCAGCCAAGACACAGGGCGAACCGAGCAGTACTTC	CASSQDTGRTEQYF
-	TRBV5-6	TRBJ1-2	-	TGTGCCAGCAGCTTTAACGGGGAGGGCTACACCTTC	CASSFNGEGYTF
-	TRBV19	TRBJ2-4	few	TGTGCCAGTAGTATAGATCAAACCGGCCTAGCTGTAACCAAAAACATTCAGTACTTC	CASSIDQTGLAVTKNIQYF
-	TRBV15	TRBJ2-1	few	TGTGCCACCAGCAGGAGGGGGGATGAGCAGTTCTTC	CATSRRGDEQFF
-	TRBV5-1	TRBJ2-5	few	TGCGCCAGCAGCCCGAACCCAGGGACCTACCAAGAGACCCAGTACTTC	CASSPNPGTYQETQYF
-	TRBV28	TRBJ2-7	-	TGTGCCAGCAGGAGCAGGGAATACGAGCAGTACTTC	CASRSREYEQYF
TRBD2	TRBV6-1	TRBJ2-5	few	TGTGCCAGCAGTGGAGTAGCGGGCGTCCAAGAGACCCAGTACTTC	CASSGVAGVQETQYF
-	TRBV29-1	TRBJ2-3	many	TGCAGCGTTGACAGGGACGTTGTCACAGATACGCAGTATTTT	CSVDRDVVTDTQYF
-	TRBV3-1	TRBJ1-2	few	TGTGCCAGCAGCCACTGGGACCTTGCCAACTATGGCTACACCTTC	CASSHWDLANYGYTF
TRBD1	TRBV28	TRBJ2-7	-	TGTGCCAGCAGCCACAGGGGCCACTCCTACGAGCAGTACTTC	CASSHRGHSYEQYF